This T cell receptor beta chain is from a study of cytomegalovirus exposure and HLA in healthy donors. Study conclusions and caveats: Listed as cytomegalovirus-associated were 150 to 200 TCR beta chains. Cytomegalovirus status was reportedly diagnosed by the classifier with high sensitivity and specificity.

This clone was detected only once. The antigen remains undetermined. Primers included in the PCR were 60 Vbeta and 13 Jbeta primers. Generated by immunoSEQ multiplex PCR, the TCRdb table keeps only in-frame clones and is missing some. The sample consists of some 190,000 clones, about four fifths of them appearing once. CDR1 and CDR2 (germline): SNHLY, FYNNEI. The length of the CDR3 is 15 residues. V was cut by 1 base and J by 4 bases, with 11 bases left in between. At collection, donors were nominally healthy, but unrecorded immune exposures were probable. This chain uses TRBV2 with TRBJ1-5; D may be TRBD1 (5 bases). The TCR originated in a woman in her 30s in good health and CMV-seronegative. The sequencing sample was made of PBMCs. In DNA, the CDR3 is TGTGCCAGCAGTGAAGTCAGGGTCCGGAATCAGCCCCAGCATTTT. Residues: CASSEVRVRNQPQHF.